These 29 T cell receptor beta chains were all obtained from the same sample, sequenced in a study of PD-1 blockade in mismatch repair-deficient tumors. The repertoire was sequenced with immunoSEQ multiplex PCR; TCRdb's copy has only in-frame clones and lacks some. In the table there are roughly 25,000 clones, 83% of which are singletons. The sample consisted of peripheral blood, taken 12 weeks after starting pembrolizumab. The origin of the receptors is an adult with mismatch repair-deficient cancer.

CDR3 loop: CASSPKGQGVVNEQFF. DNA of the CDR3: TGTGCCAGCAGCCCCAAGGGACAGGGAGTGGTCAATGAGCAGTTCTTC. The rearrangement uses TRBV7-9 and TRBJ2-1, with 9 bases lining up with TRBD1. Trimming cost V 5 bases and J 6 bases; bases outside gene matches: 11. The germline gives CDR1 SEHNR, CDR2 FQNEAQ (reference sequence). The CDR3 consists of 16 residues.

V gene TRBV6-1 combines with J gene TRBJ2-7; no clear D. CDR3 length equals 11 residues. V dropped 5 bases and J dropped 3 bases, with 5 bases sitting between them. CDR1 and CDR2 (germline): MNHNS, SASEGT. The CDR3 sequence: CASSYRYEQYF. As DNA, the CDR3 is TGTGCCAGCAGTTACCGCTACGAGCAGTACTTC.

V usage is TRBV11-2 and J usage is TRBJ2-2; the match to TRBD2 covers 8 bases. CDR3 size: 18 residues. Trimming removed 5 bases from V and 0 bases from J; junction bases left unmatched: 11. Germline V gene sequence: CDR1 SGHAT, CDR2 FQNNGV. The CDR3 sequence is CASSRTSGATPNTGELFF. DNA for the CDR3: TGTGCCAGCAGCCGAACTAGCGGCGCCACCCCGAACACCGGGGAGCTGTTTTTT.

The V call is TRBV11-3, the J call TRBJ2-7; unclear D gene. V was cut by 1 base and J by 3 bases, with 7 bases left in between. Germline V gene sequence: CDR1 SGHNT, CDR2 YENEEA. This CDR3 spans 13 amino acids. The CDR3 spells CASSLVADYEQYF. As DNA, the CDR3 is TGTGCCAGCAGCTTAGTGGCAGACTACGAGCAGTACTTC.

This clone showed up just once. The rearrangement links TRBV7-8 to TRBJ2-3; 8 positions agree with TRBD2. The CDR3 is 14 amino acids. V lost 2 bases to trimming and J lost 4 bases; unmatched junction nucleotides: 2. Germline CDR1 reads SGHVS; CDR2 reads FQNEAQ. CDR3 sequence reads: CASSLRGGADTQYF. CDR3 coding DNA: TGTGCCAGCAGCTTACGGGGGGGCGCAGATACGCAGTATTTT.

Regarding this clone: Other DNA sequences from this sample encode an identical CDR3 as well. The chain links TRBV7-9 to TRBJ2-2; D gene uncertain. The CDR3 has 11 amino acids. CDR1 SEHNR and CDR2 FQNEAQ come from the germline V gene (reference sequence). Trimming stripped 3 bases from V and 6 bases from J, with 2 bases between. The chain's CDR3 is CASSLAGELFF. CDR3 nucleotide sequence: TGTGCCAGCAGCTTGGCCGGGGAGCTGTTTTTT.

The V call is TRBV5-4, the J call TRBJ1-1; no definite D call. CDR3 length: 14 amino acids. The germline V and J ends were trimmed by 1 base and 0 bases, with 7 bases remaining between them. Per the germline V gene, CDR1 is SGHNT and CDR2 is YYREEE (reference sequence). The CDR3 loop is CASSLPTMNTEAFF. The CDR3 coding sequence is TGTGCCAGCAGCTTGCCAACCATGAACACTGAAGCTTTCTTT.

J is TRBJ1-2 and V is TRBV19; D is unclear. Germline CDR1 LNHDA, CDR2 SQIVND (reference sequence). This CDR3 is built from 12 residues. V was pared by 6 bases and J by 1 base, with 6 bases between. CDR3: CASREVNYGYTF. The CDR3 DNA reads TGTGCCAGTAGGGAGGTTAACTATGGCTACACCTTC.

V usage is TRBV9 and J usage is TRBJ2-5; tentatively, D is TRBD1 (5 bases). Trimming took 2 bases from V and 3 from J, leaving 11 bases between them. Germline lookup yields CDR1 SGDLS and CDR2 YYNGEE. This CDR3 is built from 14 residues. The CDR3 reads CASSVSGAKETQYF. For the CDR3, the DNA is TGTGCCAGCAGCGTTAGTGGGGCAAAAGAGACCCAGTACTTC. Full variable domain (remainder filled in from reference TRBV9 and TRBJ2-5): DSGVTQTPKHLITATGQRVTLRCSPRSGDLSVYWYQQSLDQGLQFLIQYYNGEERAKGNILERFSAQQFPDLHSELNLSSLELGDSALYFCASSVSGAKETQYFGPGTRLLVL.

J is TRBJ2-7 and V is TRBV5-1, with a possible D match to TRBD1 (6 bases). The CDR3 is made up of 14 amino acids. Between the trimmed V and J ends, which lost 3 bases and 3 bases, there was a span of 13 bases. Germline V gives CDR1 SGHRS, CDR2 YFSETQ. The CDR3 sequence is CASSYDRPIYEQYF. CDR3 coding DNA: TGCGCCAGCAGCTATGACAGGCCCATCTACGAGCAGTACTTC.

This clone was picked up one time. The chain links TRBV6-6 to TRBJ2-7, with D perhaps matching TRBD1 (5 bases). The CDR3 is 11 residues long. V was trimmed by 4 bases and J by 6 bases, leaving 7 bases between them. Germline V gene data show CDR1 as MNHNY and CDR2 as SVGAGI (reference sequence). The CDR3 DNA sequence: TGTGCCAGCAGTTTCCAGGGCGAGCAGTACTTC. This gives the protein CASSFQGEQYF.

Only one count was recorded for this clone. V gene TRBV10-2 combines with J gene TRBJ2-3; the D is unclear. The V gene lost 5 bases and the J gene lost 0 bases, with 3 bases spanning the gap. CDR1 WSHSY and CDR2 SAAADI come from the germline V gene. The CDR3 runs 12 residues. The CDR3 DNA sequence: TGCGCCAGCAGTATTAGCACAGATACGCAGTATTTT. This encodes CASSISTDTQYF.

This clone has a single count. This sequence joins TRBV5-1 and TRBJ1-1; D unclear. The germline V gene encodes CDR1 SGHRS and CDR2 YFSETQ. The CDR3 has 14 amino acids. Trimming shortened V by 0 bases and J by 1 base, and 7 bases separated the two germline ends. The CDR3 DNA sequence: TGCGCCAGCAGCTTGGTAGGAGGGAACACTGAAGCTTTCTTT. This gives the protein CASSLVGGNTEAFF.

The chain employs TRBV19 and TRBJ2-7; a weak D match, TRBD2 (5 bases). CDR3 length: 18 residues. Germline CDR1 reads LNHDA; CDR2 reads SQIVND (reference sequence). Trimming pared 3 bases from V and 6 bases from J, leaving 27 bases between. This chain's CDR3 is CASSIGWTAGPGISEQYF. Here the CDR3 DNA reads TGTGCCAGTAGTATTGGGTGGACGGCCGGACCCGGGATATCCGAGCAGTACTTC.

The chain uses TRBV6-1 and TRBJ2-7, with D possibly matching TRBD2 (6 bases). Looked up from germline, CDR1 is MNHNS and CDR2 is SASEGT. This CDR3 spans 13 amino acids. The V end lost 3 bases, the J end lost 5 bases, and 11 bases lay between the germline ends. CDR3 region: CASSERDPHEQYF. CDR3 nucleotides: TGTGCCAGCAGTGAGCGGGATCCCCACGAGCAGTACTTC.

The chain joins TRBV5-5 to TRBJ2-7; tentatively, D is TRBD1 or TRBD2 (5 bases each). V lost 0 bases and J lost 0, with 7 bases in between. The CDR3 is 14 residues long. Germline V lookup: CDR1 SGHKS, CDR2 YYEKEE (reference sequence). The CDR3 DNA follows: TGTGCCAGCAGCTTGGGGGGGACCTCCTACGAGCAGTACTTC. Its protein is CASSLGGTSYEQYF.

Note on this clone: Mismatch with germline at one junction end may stem from a read error. The chain couples TRBV10-2 to TRBJ2-2; 12 bases match TRBD1. Per the germline V gene, CDR1 is WSHSY and CDR2 is SAAADI. This CDR3 has 15 residues. The CDR3 DNA reads as TGCGCCAGCAGTCCGGGGACAGGGGGCATCGGGAAGCTGTTTTTT. Protein sequence: CASSPGTGGIGKLFF.

This clone was found once. This rearrangement joins TRBV11-2 to TRBJ2-3; D may be TRBD1 or TRBD2 (5 bases each). The CDR3 consists of 13 residues. V was pared by 6 bases and J by 8 bases, with 15 bases between. Germline CDR1 reads SGHAT; CDR2 reads FQNNGV. For the CDR3, the DNA is TGTGCCAGCAGGCCAAATTCCGGGGCTACGCAGTATTTT. The encoded protein is CASRPNSGATQYF.

The V call is TRBV6-5, the J call TRBJ1-2; D unresolved. The CDR3 is 14 amino acids. Germline V gene lookup returns CDR1 MNHEY and CDR2 SVGAGI. Between the trimmed V and J ends, which lost 0 bases and 5 bases, there was a span of 10 bases. The CDR3 bases are TGTGCCAGCAGTTACTCAGGACTTCCTTATGGCTACACCTTC. It is translated as CASSYSGLPYGYTF.

The table lists this clone with a few counts. This chain uses TRBV28 with TRBJ2-7; 12 nucleotides agree with TRBD2. The CDR3 runs 16 residues. V shed 5 bases and J 0 bases; nucleotides not matched to a gene: 5. Per the germline V gene, CDR1 is MDHEN and CDR2 is SYDVKM. CDR3 DNA: TGTGCCAGCAGTCCCGGGACTAGCGGGTACTCCTACGAGCAGTACTTC. Translation gives CASSPGTSGYSYEQYF.

V usage is TRBV6-4 and J usage is TRBJ2-6; 10 positions agree with TRBD1. Trimming cost V 8 bases and J 0 bases; bases outside gene matches: 4. This CDR3 region has 16 residues. Germline V gives CDR1 MRHNA, CDR2 SNTAGT. CDR3 protein: CASGRTGGSGANVLTF. The CDR3 DNA follows: TGTGCCAGCGGACGGACAGGGGGCTCTGGGGCCAACGTCCTGACTTTC.

The chain combines TRBV11-3 with TRBJ1-1; D is possibly TRBD1 (6 bases). CDR1 is SGHNT, CDR2 YENEEA, per germline. The CDR3 length is 15 residues. Trimming took 3 bases from V and 2 from J, leaving 13 bases between them. DNA for the CDR3: TGTGCCAGCAGCTTCGGGGGGCGGAAAAACACTGAAGCTTTCTTT. Residues: CASSFGGRKNTEAFF.

This chain links TRBV28 with TRBJ1-2; no clear D. Germline V lookup: CDR1 MDHEN, CDR2 SYDVKM. V shed 6 bases and J shed 8 bases, with 19 bases lying between them. The CDR3 extends over 14 amino acids. The CDR3 nucleotides read TGTGCCAGCAGCGCCAACGACGTCTTGAGGGGCTACACCTTC. This encodes CASSANDVLRGYTF.

This sequence joins TRBV6-5 and TRBJ2-1; 12 bases match TRBD2. The CDR3 sequence is 15 residues long. Germline V gene data show CDR1 as MNHEY and CDR2 as SVGAGI. The trim removed 8 bases at V and 13 bases at J, leaving 15 bases unmatched. The DNA of the CDR3 is TGTGCCAGCCACCCAAGGCGGGGACTAGCGGGCCGCCAGTTCTTC. It specifies CASHPRRGLAGRQFF.

The chain joins TRBV27 to TRBJ1-2, with D unclear. V was cut by 2 bases and J by 2 bases, with 12 bases left in between. Looked up from germline, CDR1 is MNHEY and CDR2 is SMNVEV (reference sequence). This CDR3 has 15 residues. DNA of the CDR3: TGTGCCAGCAGTTTAATCAGTGCGGGGAACTATGGCTACACCTTC. Protein: CASSLISAGNYGYTF.

J is TRBJ2-1 and V is TRBV9, with 10 positions matching TRBD1. Looked up from germline, CDR1 is SGDLS and CDR2 is YYNGEE. J lost 7 bases, V lost 3 bases, and 10 bases had no gene match. There are 16 residues in the CDR3. CDR3 loop: CASSATGTGEINEQFF. CDR3 nucleotides: TGTGCCAGCAGCGCAACCGGGACAGGGGAGATTAATGAGCAGTTCTTC.

V and J are TRBV6-1 and TRBJ2-2, with D uncertain. Trimming stripped 7 bases from V and 7 bases from J, with 7 bases between. This CDR3 is 11 amino acids long. Germline CDR1 MNHNS, CDR2 SASEGT. CDR3 DNA sequence: TGTGCCAGCACGGAGATCGGGGAGCTGTTTTTT. It encodes CASTEIGELFF.

A few counts support this clone. The chain couples TRBV5-1 to TRBJ2-5; the match to TRBD1 covers 12 bases. CDR3 length equals 16 residues. Germline CDR1 SGHRS, CDR2 YFSETQ. V was pared by 4 bases and J by 2 bases, with 6 bases of the junction left unmatched. The CDR3 spells CASSAGTGGGQETQYF. CDR3 DNA sequence: TGCGCCAGCAGCGCCGGGACAGGGGGCGGGCAAGAGACCCAGTACTTC.

The CDR3 region is CASRILTGGGKFF. Written as DNA, the CDR3 is TGTGCAAGTCGCATATTGACAGGGGGCGGGAAGTTCTTC. The V gene is TRBV12-2, the J gene TRBJ2-1; the table calls TRBD1, which could not be checked here. TRBV12-2 is termed a pseudogene. The CDR3 consists of 13 residues.